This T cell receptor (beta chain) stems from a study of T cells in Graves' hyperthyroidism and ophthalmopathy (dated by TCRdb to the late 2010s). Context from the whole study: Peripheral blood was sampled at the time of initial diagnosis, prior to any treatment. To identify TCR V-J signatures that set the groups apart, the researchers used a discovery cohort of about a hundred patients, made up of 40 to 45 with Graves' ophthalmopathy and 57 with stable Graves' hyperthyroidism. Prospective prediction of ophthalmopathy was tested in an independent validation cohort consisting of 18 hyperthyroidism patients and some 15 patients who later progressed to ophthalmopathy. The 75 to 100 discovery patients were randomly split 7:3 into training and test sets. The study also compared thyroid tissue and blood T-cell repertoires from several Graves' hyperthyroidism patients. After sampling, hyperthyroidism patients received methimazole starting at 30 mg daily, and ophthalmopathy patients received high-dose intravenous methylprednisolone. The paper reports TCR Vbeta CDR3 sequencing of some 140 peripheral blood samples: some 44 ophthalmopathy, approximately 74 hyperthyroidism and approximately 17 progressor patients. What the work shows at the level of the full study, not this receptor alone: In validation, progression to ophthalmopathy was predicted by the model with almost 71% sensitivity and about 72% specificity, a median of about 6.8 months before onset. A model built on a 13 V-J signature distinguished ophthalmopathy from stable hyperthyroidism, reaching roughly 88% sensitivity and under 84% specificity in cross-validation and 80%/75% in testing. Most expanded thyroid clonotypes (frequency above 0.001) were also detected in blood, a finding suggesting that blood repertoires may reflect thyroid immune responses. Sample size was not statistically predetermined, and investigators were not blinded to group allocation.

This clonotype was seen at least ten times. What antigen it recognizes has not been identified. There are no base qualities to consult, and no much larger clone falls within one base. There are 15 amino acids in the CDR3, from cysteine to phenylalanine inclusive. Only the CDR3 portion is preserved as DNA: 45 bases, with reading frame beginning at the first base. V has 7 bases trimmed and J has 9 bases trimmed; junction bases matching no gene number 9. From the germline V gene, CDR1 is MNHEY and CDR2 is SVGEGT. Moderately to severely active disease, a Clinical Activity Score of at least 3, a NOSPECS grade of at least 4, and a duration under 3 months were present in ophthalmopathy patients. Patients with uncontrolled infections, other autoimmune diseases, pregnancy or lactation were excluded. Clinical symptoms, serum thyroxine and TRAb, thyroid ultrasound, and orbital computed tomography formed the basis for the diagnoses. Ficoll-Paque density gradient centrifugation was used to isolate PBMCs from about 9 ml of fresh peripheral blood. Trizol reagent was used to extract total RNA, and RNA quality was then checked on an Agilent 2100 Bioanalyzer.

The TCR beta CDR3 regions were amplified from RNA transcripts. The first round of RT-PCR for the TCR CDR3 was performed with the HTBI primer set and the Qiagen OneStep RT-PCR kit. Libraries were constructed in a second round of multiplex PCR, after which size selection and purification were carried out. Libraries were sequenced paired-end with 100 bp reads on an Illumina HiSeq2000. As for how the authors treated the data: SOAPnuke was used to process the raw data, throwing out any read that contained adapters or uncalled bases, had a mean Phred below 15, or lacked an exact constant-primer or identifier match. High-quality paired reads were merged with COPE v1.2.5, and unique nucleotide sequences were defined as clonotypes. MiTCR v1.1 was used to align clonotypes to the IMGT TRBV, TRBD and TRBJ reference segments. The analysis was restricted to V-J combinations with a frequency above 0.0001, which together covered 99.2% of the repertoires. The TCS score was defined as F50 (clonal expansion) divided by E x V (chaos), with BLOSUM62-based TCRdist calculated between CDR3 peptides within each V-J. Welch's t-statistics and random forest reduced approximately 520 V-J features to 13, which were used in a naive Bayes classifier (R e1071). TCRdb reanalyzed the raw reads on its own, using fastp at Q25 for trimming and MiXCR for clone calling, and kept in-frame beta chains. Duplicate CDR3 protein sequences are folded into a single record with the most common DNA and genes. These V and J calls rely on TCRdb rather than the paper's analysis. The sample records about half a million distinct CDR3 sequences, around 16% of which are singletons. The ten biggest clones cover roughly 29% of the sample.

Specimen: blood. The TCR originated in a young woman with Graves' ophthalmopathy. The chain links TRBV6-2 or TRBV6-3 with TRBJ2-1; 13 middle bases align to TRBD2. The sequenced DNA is TGTGCCAGCAATCGACTAGCGGGAGGATTTGGTGAGCAGTTCTTC. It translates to CASNRLAGGFGEQFF.